These 20 T cell receptor beta chains share one sample of origin, sequenced in a study of T cell responses to AZD1222 COVID-19 vaccine. Libraries were prepared by immunoSEQ multiplex PCR; TCRdb keeps only in-frame clonotypes and omits some of them. Among around 96,000 clones listed, approximately 90% were seen once. The sample was peripheral blood, taken 28 days after the second AZD1222 dose. The origin of the receptors is an adult who received the AZD1222 COVID-19 vaccine.

The chain links TRBV27 to TRBJ1-1; no clear D. Germline CDR1 is MNHEY and CDR2 is SMNVEV (reference sequence). The ends were cut back, 8 bases at V and 0 bases at J, with 4 bases in the middle. The CDR3 totals 11 residues. CDR3 loop: CASRMNTEAFF. The CDR3 region has the DNA TGTGCCAGCCGGATGAACACTGAAGCTTTCTTT.

The J gene is TRBJ1-1, the V gene TRBV18; D is undetermined. The V end lost 5 bases, the J end lost 6 bases, and 4 bases lay between the germline ends. The CDR3 contains 10 residues. Germline V gives CDR1 KGHSH, CDR2 LQKENI. The DNA of the CDR3 is TGTGCCAGCTCAGAGTCTGAAGCTTTCTTT. It codes for CASSESEAFF. The full variable domain, in which reference TRBV18 and TRBJ1-1 provide the parts outside the CDR3, is NAGVMQNPRHLVRRRGQEARLRCSPMKGHSHVYWYRQLPEEGLKFMVYLQKENIIDESGMPKERFSAEFPKEGPSILRIQQVVRGDSAAYFCASSESEAFFGQGTRLTVV.

This clone was detected only a few times. CDR3: CAWSLAGSSAYEQYF. The CDR3 bases are TGTGCCTGGAGTCTAGCGGGATCGAGCGCGTACGAGCAGTACTTC. The gene calls are TRBV30 and TRBJ2-7; TRBD2 matches 9 bases. V lost 2 bases and J lost 4; bases outside the gene matches: 9. The CDR3 runs 15 residues. The germline CDR1 and CDR2 sequences are GTSNPN and SVGIG (reference sequence).

The V and J genes are TRBV5-6 and TRBJ2-6; perhaps TRBD1 as D (6 bases). Deletions cut 5 bases from V and 3 bases from J, with 15 bases between. The germline V gene has CDR1 SGHDT and CDR2 YYEEEE. The CDR3 extends over 16 amino acids. CDR3 loop: CASRFQGSGGANVLTF. CDR3 coding DNA: TGTGCCAGCAGATTCCAGGGGTCAGGTGGGGCCAACGTCCTGACTTTC. Drawing the rest from reference TRBV5-6 and TRBJ2-6, the complete variable domain is DAGVTQSPTHLIKTRGQQVTLRCSPKSGHDTVSWYQQALGQGPQFIFQYYEEEERQRGNFPDRFSGHQFPNYSSELNVNALLLGDSALYLCASRFQGSGGANVLTFGAGSRLTVL.

This chain connects TRBV6-1 to TRBJ1-1; D perhaps matches TRBD1 (5 bases). The V end lost 0 bases, the J end lost 1 base, and 6 bases lay between the germline ends. The CDR3 consists of 14 residues. CDR1 is MNHNS, CDR2 SASEGT, per germline. The CDR3 nucleotides are TGTGCCAGCAGTGAAGCAGGACAGAACACTGAAGCTTTCTTT. This codes for CASSEAGQNTEAFF.

The J gene is TRBJ2-7, the V gene TRBV5-1; D uncertain. CDR1 is SGHRS, CDR2 YFSETQ, per germline. Trimming took 0 bases from V and 0 from J, leaving 7 bases between them. This CDR3 has 14 residues. Written as DNA, the CDR3 is TGCGCCAGCAGCTTGGATGGGGTCTCCTACGAGCAGTACTTC. Translation: CASSLDGVSYEQYF.

The CDR3 loop reads CASSYGLADYNEQFF. DNA of the CDR3: TGTGCCAGCAGTTACGGTCTAGCGGACTACAATGAGCAGTTCTTC. The V call is TRBV6-5, the J call TRBJ2-1, with TRBD2 matching 7 bases. In germline, CDR1 is MNHEY, CDR2 SVGAGI. The CDR3 consists of 15 residues. V shed 2 bases and J 3 bases; nucleotides not matched to a gene: 4.

The chain has TRBV5-5 and TRBJ2-6; 10 bases agree with TRBD1. Per germline, CDR1 SGHKS and CDR2 YYEKEE (reference sequence). J lost 2 bases, V lost 4 bases, and 3 bases had no gene match. This CDR3 comprises 16 residues. The CDR3 region is CASSRDRGPGANVLTF. For the CDR3, the DNA is TGTGCCAGCAGCCGAGACAGGGGGCCTGGGGCCAACGTCCTGACTTTC. Using reference TRBV5-5 and TRBJ2-6 for the parts outside the CDR3, the full variable domain is DAGVTQSPTHLIKTRGQQVTLRCSPISGHKSVSWYQQVLGQGPQFIFQYYEKEERGRGNFPDRFSARQFPNYSSELNVNALLLGDSALYLCASSRDRGPGANVLTFGAGSRLTVL.

The gene calls are TRBV7-9 and TRBJ2-3, with D possibly matching TRBD1 (6 bases). Trimming left V 5 bases short and J 1 base short, with 10 bases between. Germline V gene lookup returns CDR1 SEHNR and CDR2 FQNEAQ (reference sequence). The CDR3 is made up of 14 amino acids. Here the CDR3 DNA reads TGTGCCAGCAGCCTGGGACATCGCACAGATACGCAGTATTTT. Protein: CASSLGHRTDTQYF. Full variable domain (rest looked up from reference TRBV7-9 and TRBJ2-3): DTGVSQNPRHKITKRGQNVTFRCDPISEHNRLYWYRQTLGQGPEFLTYFQNEAQLEKSRLLSDRFSAERPKGSFSTLEIQRTEQGDSAMYLCASSLGHRTDTQYFGPGTRLTVL.

The chain has TRBV19 and TRBJ1-1; 7 bases map to TRBD1. Germline CDR1 is LNHDA and CDR2 is SQIVND (reference sequence). The V segment lost 3 bases and the J segment 6 bases; nucleotides outside the gene matches: 4. This CDR3 spans 13 amino acids. CDR3 sequence reads: CASSMTGRAEAFF. CDR3 bases: TGTGCCAGTAGTATGACAGGGAGGGCTGAAGCTTTCTTT.

This rearrangement joins TRBV19 to TRBJ1-5; a weak D match, TRBD1 (5 bases). The CDR3 is 14 residues long. Germline loops: CDR1 LNHDA, CDR2 SQIVND (reference sequence). V was cut by 7 bases and J by 7 bases, with 17 bases left in between. The CDR3 DNA is TGTGCCAGTACCCCCCGGCAGGGTTACCAGCCCCAGCATTTT. Protein sequence: CASTPRQGYQPQHF.

The gene calls are TRBV5-8 and TRBJ1-5; the match to TRBD1 covers 7 bases. Per the germline V gene, CDR1 is SGHTS and CDR2 is YDEGEE. Trimming took 4 bases from V and 7 from J; bases not matched to a gene: 8. This CDR3 spans 14 amino acids. The CDR3 reads CASSPRTGVQPQHF. The CDR3 nucleotides read TGTGCCAGCAGCCCTCGAACAGGGGTCCAGCCCCAGCATTTT. The whole variable domain, filled in from reference TRBV5-8 and TRBJ1-5, reads EAGVTQSPTHLIKTRGQQATLRCSPISGHTSVYWYQQALGLGLQFLLWYDEGEERNRGNFPPRFSGRQFPNYSSELNVNALELEDSALYLCASSPRTGVQPQHFGDGTRLSIL.

This clone has only one observation. The chain uses TRBV29-1 and TRBJ2-4; D unclear. Germline values: CDR1 SQVTM, CDR2 ANQGSEA. The V gene lost 6 bases and the J gene lost 7 bases, with 16 bases spanning the gap. The CDR3 sequence is 13 residues long. In nucleotides, the CDR3 is TGCAGCGTGGCACCGTTCCCCGGGAACATTCAGTACTTC. Translation gives CSVAPFPGNIQYF. Full variable domain (remainder filled in from reference TRBV29-1 and TRBJ2-4): SAVISQKPSRDICQRGTSLTIQCQVDSQVTMMFWYRQQPGQSLTLIATANQGSEATYESGFVIDKFPISRPNLTFSTLTVSNMSPEDSSIYLCSVAPFPGNIQYFGAGTRLSVL.

The V and J genes are TRBV5-6 and TRBJ1-2; D is undetermined. With 4 bases removed from V and 4 bases from J, the gap between germline ends came to 20 bases. This CDR3 is 16 amino acids long. Germline-derived CDR1 and CDR2 are SGHDT and YYEEEE. Here the CDR3 DNA reads TGTGCCAGCAGCCCTCAGGCGGGTTTGGTTCCCTATGGCTACACCTTC. Translating gives CASSPQAGLVPYGYTF.

The chain couples TRBV28 to TRBJ2-2, with 10 bases aligning to TRBD2. Germline lookup yields CDR1 MDHEN and CDR2 SYDVKM. This CDR3 spans 15 amino acids. Germline trimming cut 7 bases from V and 5 bases from J; bases unmatched to any gene: 7. CDR3 in amino acids: CASILAGGATGELFF. The CDR3 DNA reads TGTGCCAGCATCTTAGCGGGAGGAGCGACCGGGGAGCTGTTTTTT.

The chain employs TRBV10-1 and TRBJ2-1, with D maybe TRBD1 (6 bases). Germline CDR1 reads WNHNN; CDR2 reads SYGVQD (reference sequence). V shed 3 bases and J shed 1 base, with 10 bases lying between them. There are 15 residues in the CDR3. The chain's CDR3 is CASSDETGSYNEQFF. In DNA form, the CDR3 reads TGCGCCAGCAGTGACGAAACAGGGTCCTACAATGAGCAGTTCTTC.

V gene TRBV5-1 combines with J gene TRBJ2-3; TRBD1 matches 9 bases. The CDR3 totals 15 residues. Germline lookup yields CDR1 SGHRS and CDR2 YFSETQ. The trim removed 3 bases at V and 3 bases at J, leaving 5 bases unmatched. The CDR3 DNA sequence: TGCGCCAGCAGCTCCGGACAGGGGAGGACAGATACGCAGTATTTT. Translated, it gives CASSSGQGRTDTQYF.

J is TRBJ2-7 and V is TRBV19, with D unresolved. Trimming removed 3 bases from V and 3 bases from J, with 9 bases in between. The CDR3 sequence is 13 residues long. Germline assignment: CDR1 LNHDA and CDR2 SQIVND (reference sequence). The CDR3 DNA is TGTGCCAGTAGTATCTCACCTGACTACGAGCAGTACTTC. Residues: CASSISPDYEQYF.

The rearrangement links TRBV11-1 to TRBJ2-2, with D possibly being TRBD1 or TRBD2 (6 bases each). The CDR3 covers 15 residues. V dropped 5 bases and J dropped 5 bases, with 15 bases sitting between them. The V gene's germline CDR1 is SGHAT and CDR2 FQDESV (reference sequence). CDR3 in amino acids: CASSEDGGRTGELFF. In DNA, the CDR3 is TGTGCCAGCAGCGAGGACGGGGGCCGGACCGGGGAGCTGTTTTTT.

This chain connects TRBV7-2 to TRBJ2-1, with TRBD2 matching 9 bases. The CDR3 consists of 16 residues. Per the germline V gene, CDR1 is SGHTA and CDR2 is FQGNSA. V trimming: 4 bases; J trimming: 2 bases; junction bases outside the gene matches: 6. The CDR3 DNA reads as TGTGCCAGCAGCTCCTCTAGCGGGGCTACCTACAATGAGCAGTTCTTC. It is translated as CASSSSSGATYNEQFF.